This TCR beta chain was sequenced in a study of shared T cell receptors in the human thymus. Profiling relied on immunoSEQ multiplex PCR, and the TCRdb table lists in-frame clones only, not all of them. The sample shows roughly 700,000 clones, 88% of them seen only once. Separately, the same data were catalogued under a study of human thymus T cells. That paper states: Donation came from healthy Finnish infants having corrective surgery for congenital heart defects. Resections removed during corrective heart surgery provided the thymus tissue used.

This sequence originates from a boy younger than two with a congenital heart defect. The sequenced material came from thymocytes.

The CDR3 DNA follows: TGTGCCACCAGCAGGGGCGGGACTAGCGGCCTCAATGAGCAGTTCTTC. This translates into CATSRGGTSGLNEQFF. The rearrangement uses TRBV15 and TRBJ2-1; 11 positions agree with TRBD2. J gave up 6 bases and V 3 bases, and 7 bases lay outside the gene matches. Germline assignment: CDR1 LNHNV and CDR2 YYDKDF (reference sequence). The length of the CDR3 is 16 residues.